These T cell receptor beta chains were read from a single sample in a study of blood T cell repertoires in COVID-19. The table came from immunoSEQ multiplex PCR; TCRdb's copy has only in-frame clones and leaves some out. The table shows roughly 400,000 clones, with roughly 87% occurring only once. The material sequenced was PBMCs or T cells enriched from blood (not recorded which). The source is a middle-aged woman with acute COVID-19. CDR3s include the opening cysteine and the closing phenylalanine or tryptophan. D genes are given only for firm matches. Rows may omit the clone size; those that give it use once, few, many or a size class.

>TRBJ1-5|.|.|TRBV30|13
CAWSQGSNQPQHF
TGTGCCTGGAGTCAGGGAAGCAATCAGCCCCAGCATTTT
>TRBJ1-3|.|.|TRBV2|19
CASSDFDFWEGRSGNTIYF
TGTGCCAGCAGTGATTTTGATTTCTGGGAGGGGCGCTCTGGAAACACCATATATTTT
>TRBJ1-3|.|.|TRBV5-6|15
CASSRSPNSGNTIYF
TGTGCCAGCAGCCGTTCACCTAACTCTGGAAACACCATATATTTT
>TRBJ1-5|TRBD1|.|TRBV30|15
CAWSVGQGAEQPQHF
TGTGCCTGGAGTGTAGGACAGGGGGCGGAACAGCCCCAGCATTTT
>TRBJ2-7|.|.|TRBV4-2|15
CASSQEEVRSYEQYF
TGTGCCAGCAGCCAAGAGGAGGTAAGGAGCTACGAGCAGTACTTC
>TRBJ1-2|.|.|TRBV14|16
CASSQDLRWGGYGYTF
TGTGCCAGCAGCCAAGATCTGCGTTGGGGCGGCTATGGCTACACCTTC
>TRBJ2-1|.|few|TRBV7-9|16
CASSLRGAGAYNEQFF
TGTGCCAGCAGCTTAAGAGGCGCAGGGGCCTACAATGAGCAGTTCTTC
>TRBJ1-2|.|.|TRBV2|12
CASIPRGYGYTF
TGTGCCAGCATCCCCCGGGGCTATGGCTACACCTTC
>TRBJ2-2|.|.|TRBV11-3|15
CASSFPTGSTGELFF
TGTGCCAGCAGCTTCCCAACAGGGTCGACCGGGGAGCTGTTTTTT
>TRBJ1-1|.|once|TRBV6-1|14
CASSEAFGGSEAFF
TGTGCCAGCAGTGAAGCGTTCGGGGGATCTGAAGCTTTCTTT
>TRBJ1-5|TRBD1|.|TRBV27|15
CASSRTGMGNQPQHF
TGTGCCAGCAGTAGGACAGGGATGGGCAATCAGCCCCAGCATTTT
>TRBJ1-1|TRBD1|.|TRBV5-1|13
CASSLEGATEAFF
TGCGCCAGCAGCTTGGAGGGGGCCACTGAAGCTTTCTTT
>TRBJ2-7|TRBD1|.|TRBV15|14
CATSLGQGVYEQYF
TGTGCCACCAGCTTGGGACAGGGGGTCTACGAGCAGTACTTC
>TRBJ2-1|TRBD2|.|TRBV11-3|16
CASSLGGAGYYNEQFF
TGTGCCAGCAGCTTGGGAGGGGCGGGATATTACAATGAGCAGTTCTTC
>TRBJ2-6|.|.|TRBV7-9|18
CASIHIGGTDSGANVLTF
TGTGCCAGCATCCATATTGGGGGGACAGACTCTGGGGCCAACGTCCTGACTTTC
>TRBJ1-6|.|.|TRBV6-2/TRBV6-3|13
CASSGQPNSPLHF
TGTGCCAGCAGTGGACAGCCTAATTCACCCCTCCACTTT
>TRBJ2-2|TRBD2|.|TRBV5-3|18
CARSSGTSGGSNTGELFF
TGTGCCAGAAGCTCCGGGACTAGCGGGGGTTCGAACACCGGGGAGCTGTTTTTT
>TRBJ2-1|.|.|TRBV30|13
CAWRNRGYNEQFF
TGTGCCTGGAGAAATAGGGGATACAATGAGCAGTTCTTC
>TRBJ1-5|TRBD1|.|TRBV7-6|15
CASSYDRGPDQPQHF
TGTGCCAGCAGCTACGACAGGGGGCCAGATCAGCCCCAGCATTTT
>TRBJ1-6|TRBD1|few|TRBV2|18
CASSVDRDRGSYNSPLHF
TGTGCCAGCAGTGTGGACCGGGACAGGGGTTCCTATAATTCACCCCTCCACTTT
>TRBJ2-7|.|.|TRBV29-1|13
CSVESESSYEQYF
TGCAGCGTTGAATCGGAGAGCTCCTACGAGCAGTACTTC
>TRBJ1-5|TRBD1|.|TRBV19|15
CASSADRASNQPQHF
TGTGCCAGTAGCGCGGACAGGGCTAGCAATCAGCCCCAGCATTTT
>TRBJ1-3|TRBD1|.|TRBV6-5|15
CASRTGQGTGNTIYF
TGTGCCAGCAGAACCGGACAGGGAACTGGAAACACCATATATTTT
>TRBJ2-1|.|.|TRBV9|15
CASSVLGAAYNEQFF
TGTGCCAGCAGCGTCCTGGGGGCTGCATACAATGAGCAGTTCTTC
>TRBJ1-1|.|few|TRBV29-1|14
CSVAAGAGNTEAFF
TGCAGCGTTGCGGCAGGGGCTGGGAACACTGAAGCTTTCTTT
>TRBJ1-2|.|.|TRBV6-6|14
CASSYLKTVHGYTF
TGTGCCAGCAGTTATTTAAAGACAGTCCATGGCTACACCTTC
>TRBJ1-1|.|once|TRBV7-6|15
CASSLLDPFNTEAFF
TGTGCCAGCAGCTTACTAGACCCCTTCAACACTGAAGCTTTCTTT
>TRBJ1-6|.|.|TRBV5-1|15
CASSLAPGRNSPLHF
TGCGCCAGCAGCTTGGCCCCAGGGAGGAATTCACCCCTCCACTTT
>TRBJ1-5|.|.|TRBV11-2|14
CASSLRGGNQPQHF
TGTGCCAGCAGCTTAAGAGGGGGAAATCAGCCCCAGCATTTT
>TRBJ1-1|.|.|TRBV29-1|14
CSVEGEGQDTEAFF
TGCAGCGTTGAAGGGGAGGGGCAGGACACTGAAGCTTTCTTT
>TRBJ1-2|TRBD1|.|TRBV9|13
CASSVDVDRGYTF
TGTGCCAGCAGCGTTGATGTGGACAGGGGATACACCTTC
>TRBJ2-7|.|.|TRBV18|13
CASSPEVSYEQYF
TGTGCCAGCTCACCAGAGGTCTCCTACGAGCAGTACTTC